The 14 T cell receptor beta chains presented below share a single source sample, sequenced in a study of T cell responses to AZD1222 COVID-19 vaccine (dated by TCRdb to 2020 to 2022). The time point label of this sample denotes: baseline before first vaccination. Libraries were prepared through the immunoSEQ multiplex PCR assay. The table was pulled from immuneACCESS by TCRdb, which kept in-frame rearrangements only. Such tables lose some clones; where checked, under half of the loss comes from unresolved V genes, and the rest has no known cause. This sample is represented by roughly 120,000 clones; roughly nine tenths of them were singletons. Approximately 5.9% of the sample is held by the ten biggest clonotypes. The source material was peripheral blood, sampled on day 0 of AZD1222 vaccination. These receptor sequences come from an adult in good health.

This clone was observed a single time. The CDR3 region has the DNA TGCGCCAGCAGCTTGGACGGGGTTAGCACAGATACGCAGTATTTT. This translates into CASSLDGVSTDTQYF. The V gene is TRBV5-1, the J gene TRBJ2-3; D is possibly TRBD2 (5 bases). Germline V gene sequence: CDR1 SGHRS, CDR2 YFSETQ. Between the trimmed V and J ends, which lost 0 bases and 0 bases, there was a span of 8 bases. The CDR3 is made up of 15 amino acids.

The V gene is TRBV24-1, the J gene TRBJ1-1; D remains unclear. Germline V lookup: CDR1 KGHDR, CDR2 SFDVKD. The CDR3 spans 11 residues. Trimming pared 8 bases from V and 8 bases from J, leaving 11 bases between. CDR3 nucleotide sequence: TGTGCCACCAAAGTGGCCCGAGAAGCTTTCTTT. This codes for CATKVAREAFF.

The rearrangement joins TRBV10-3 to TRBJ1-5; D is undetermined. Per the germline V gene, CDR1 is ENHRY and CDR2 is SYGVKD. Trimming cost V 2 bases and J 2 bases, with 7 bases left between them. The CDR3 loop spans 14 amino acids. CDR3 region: CAISEGEGNQPQHF. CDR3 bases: TGTGCCATCAGTGAGGGAGAGGGCAATCAGCCCCAGCATTTT.

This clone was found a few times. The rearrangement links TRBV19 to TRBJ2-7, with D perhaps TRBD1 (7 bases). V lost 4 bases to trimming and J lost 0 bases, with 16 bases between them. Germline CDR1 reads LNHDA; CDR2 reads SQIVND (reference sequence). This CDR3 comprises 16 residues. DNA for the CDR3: TGTGCCAGTAGTAAGGGGGCCGGGGGAAACTCCTACGAGCAGTACTTC. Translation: CASSKGAGGNSYEQYF.

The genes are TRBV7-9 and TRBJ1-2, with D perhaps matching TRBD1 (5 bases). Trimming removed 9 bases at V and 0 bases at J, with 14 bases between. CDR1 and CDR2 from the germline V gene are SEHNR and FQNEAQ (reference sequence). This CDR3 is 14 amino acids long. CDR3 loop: CASGGTASNYGYTF. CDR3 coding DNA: TGTGCCAGTGGTGGGACGGCGTCTAACTATGGCTACACCTTC.

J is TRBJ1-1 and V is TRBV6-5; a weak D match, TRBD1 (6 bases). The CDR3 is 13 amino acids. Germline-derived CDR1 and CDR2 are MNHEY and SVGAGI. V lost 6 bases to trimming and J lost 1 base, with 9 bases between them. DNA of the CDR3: TGTGCCAGCAGCCTCAGGGGGAACACTGAAGCTTTCTTT. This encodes CASSLRGNTEAFF.

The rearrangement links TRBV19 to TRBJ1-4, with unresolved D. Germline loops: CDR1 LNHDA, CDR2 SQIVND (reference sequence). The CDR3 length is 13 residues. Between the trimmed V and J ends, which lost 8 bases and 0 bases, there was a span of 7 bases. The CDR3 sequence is CASSESTNEKLFF. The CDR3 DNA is TGTGCCAGTTCAGAGTCAACTAATGAAAAACTGTTTTTT.

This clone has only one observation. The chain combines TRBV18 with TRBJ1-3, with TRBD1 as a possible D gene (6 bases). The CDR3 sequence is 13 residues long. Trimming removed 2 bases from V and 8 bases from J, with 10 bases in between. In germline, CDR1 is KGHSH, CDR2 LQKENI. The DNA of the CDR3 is TGTGCCAGCTCACCATACAGGGCTTACACCATATATTTT. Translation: CASSPYRAYTIYF. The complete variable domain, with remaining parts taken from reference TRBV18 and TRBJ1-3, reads NAGVMQNPRHLVRRRGQEARLRCSPMKGHSHVYWYRQLPEEGLKFMVYLQKENIIDESGMPKERFSAEFPKEGPSILRIQQVVRGDSAAYFCASSPYRAYTIYFGEGSWLTVV.

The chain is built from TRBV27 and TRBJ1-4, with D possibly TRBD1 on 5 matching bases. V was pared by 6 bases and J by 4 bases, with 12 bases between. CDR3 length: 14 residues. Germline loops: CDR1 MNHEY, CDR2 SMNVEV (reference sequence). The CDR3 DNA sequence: TGTGCCAGCAGACCGACAGAGGGTAATGAAAAACTGTTTTTT. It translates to CASRPTEGNEKLFF.

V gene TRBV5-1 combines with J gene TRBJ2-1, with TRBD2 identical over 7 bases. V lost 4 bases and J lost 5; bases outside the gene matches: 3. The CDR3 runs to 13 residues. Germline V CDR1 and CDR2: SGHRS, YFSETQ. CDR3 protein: CASSPAGDNEQFF. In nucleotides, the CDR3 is TGCGCCAGCAGCCCCGCGGGGGACAATGAGCAGTTCTTC.

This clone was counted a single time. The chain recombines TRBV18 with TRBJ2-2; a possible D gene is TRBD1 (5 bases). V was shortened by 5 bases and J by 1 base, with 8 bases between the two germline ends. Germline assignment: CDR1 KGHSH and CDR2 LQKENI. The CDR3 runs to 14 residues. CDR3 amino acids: CASSSRGNTGELFF. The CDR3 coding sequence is TGTGCCAGCTCAAGTAGGGGGAACACCGGGGAGCTGTTTTTT.

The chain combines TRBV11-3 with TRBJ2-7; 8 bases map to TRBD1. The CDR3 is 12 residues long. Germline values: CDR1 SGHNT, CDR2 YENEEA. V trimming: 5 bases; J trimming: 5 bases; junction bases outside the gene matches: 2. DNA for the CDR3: TGTGCCAGCAGCAAACAGGGGGACGAGCAGTACTTC. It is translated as CASSKQGDEQYF.

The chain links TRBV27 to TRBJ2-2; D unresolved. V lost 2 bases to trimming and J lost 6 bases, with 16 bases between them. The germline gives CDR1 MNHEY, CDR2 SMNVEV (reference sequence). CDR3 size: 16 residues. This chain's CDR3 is CASSLRTTRRSGELFF. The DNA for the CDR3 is TGTGCCAGCAGTTTAAGGACCACTCGCAGGTCCGGGGAGCTGTTTTTT.

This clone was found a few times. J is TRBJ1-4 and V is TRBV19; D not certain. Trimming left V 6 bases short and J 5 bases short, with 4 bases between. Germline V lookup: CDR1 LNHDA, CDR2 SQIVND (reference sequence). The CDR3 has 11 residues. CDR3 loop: CASRRNEKLFF. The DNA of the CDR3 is TGTGCCAGTAGAAGGAATGAAAAACTGTTTTTT.